These 5 T cell receptor beta chains originate from one sample sequenced in a study of blood T cells in healthy people across ages (dated by TCRdb to about 2015). The library relied on 5' RACE. For sequencing, an Illumina HiSeq 2500 was employed. A second PCR of roughly 7 to 12 cycles was run with a J-beta primer mix and a sample-barcoded 5' primer. Using fastp trimming at Q25 and MiXCR clonotype assembly, TCRdb reanalyzed the public sequencing data and kept in-frame beta chains. Rows with one shared CDR3 protein collapse into an entry with the most common genes and DNA. The table for this sample lists 700,000 to 900,000 distinct CDR3 sequences; approximately 53% of them were counted only once. Under 50% of the sample rests with the top ten. The sample consisted of blood. The receptors were sampled from a man aged 80 or over in good health.

This chain uses TRBV3-1 with TRBJ2-1; TRBD2 agrees at 11 bases. The CDR3 covers 15 residues. The germline V gene encodes CDR1 LGHDT and CDR2 YNNKEL (reference sequence). Trimming at V came to 7 bases and at J to 7 bases, leaving 9 bases not matched to a gene. CDR3 sequence (DNA): TGTGCCAGCAACCGGCCTAGCGGGAGGATAAATGAGCAGTTCTTC. This sequence encodes CASNRPSGRINEQFF.

This clonotype was counted a few times. CDR3: CASSDSMGTEAFF. DNA of the CDR3: TGTGCCAGCAGTGACTCGATGGGGACTGAAGCTTTCTTT. J is TRBJ1-1 and V is TRBV6-4; D gene unclear. V lost 0 bases and J lost 5, with 7 bases in between. The CDR3 is made up of 13 amino acids. From germline, CDR1 is MRHNA and CDR2 SNTAGT.

The chain combines TRBV27 with TRBJ2-7; no clear D. CDR3 length: 14 amino acids. The germline V gene encodes CDR1 MNHEY and CDR2 SMNVEV (reference sequence). Trimming left V 5 bases short and J 3 bases short, with 14 bases between. The CDR3 is CASSPGLNYYEQYF. CDR3 in DNA: TGTGCCAGCAGTCCCGGCTTAAACTACTACGAGCAGTACTTC.

This chain uses TRBV10-3 with TRBJ2-1, with D perhaps assigned TRBD1 or TRBD2 (5 bases each). Trimming stripped 9 bases from V and 2 bases from J, with 11 bases between. There are 13 residues in the CDR3. Germline V gives CDR1 ENHRY, CDR2 SYGVKD. As DNA, the CDR3 is TGTGCCATTCGGGACGAACCCTACAATGAGCAGTTCTTC. This translates into CAIRDEPYNEQFF.

This clonotype was seen only a few times. J is TRBJ2-7 and V is TRBV7-9; 10 positions match TRBD1. V was pared by 5 bases and J by 4 bases, with 11 bases of the junction left unmatched. Germline lookup yields CDR1 SEHNR and CDR2 FQNEAQ (reference sequence). CDR3 length: 16 amino acids. The CDR3 protein is CASSAHRDRGRYEQYF. The DNA of the CDR3 is TGTGCCAGCAGCGCACATCGGGACAGGGGCCGATACGAGCAGTACTTC.